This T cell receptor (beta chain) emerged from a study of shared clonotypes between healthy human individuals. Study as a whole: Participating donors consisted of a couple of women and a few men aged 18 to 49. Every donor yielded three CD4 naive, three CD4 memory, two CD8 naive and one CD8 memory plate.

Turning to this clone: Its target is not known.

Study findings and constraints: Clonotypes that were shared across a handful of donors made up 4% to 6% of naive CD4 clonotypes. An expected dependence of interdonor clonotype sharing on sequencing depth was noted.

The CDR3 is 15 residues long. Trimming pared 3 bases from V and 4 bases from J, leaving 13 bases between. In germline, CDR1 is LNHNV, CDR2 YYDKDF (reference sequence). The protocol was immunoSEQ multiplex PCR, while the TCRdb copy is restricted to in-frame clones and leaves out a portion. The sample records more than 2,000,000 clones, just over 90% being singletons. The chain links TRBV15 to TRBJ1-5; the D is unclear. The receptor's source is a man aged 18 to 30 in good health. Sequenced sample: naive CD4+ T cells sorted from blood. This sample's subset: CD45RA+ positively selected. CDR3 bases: TGTGCCACCAGCAGGGGCGAGTCACAAAATCAGCCCCAGCATTTT. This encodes CATSRGESQNQPQHF.